Listed below are T cell receptor beta chains from one sample, sequenced in a study of early T cells in non-severe SARS-CoV-2 infection. TCRdb ran MiXCR on the 5' RACE reads and lists one entry per CDR3 protein. The sample lists about 38,000 distinct CDR3 sequences; around 4.6% were seen once. The sample comprised whole blood. Receptors were obtained from an adult who was a healthcare worker with PCR-confirmed SARS-CoV-2 infection or an uninfected control (not recorded which). Both conserved end residues are part of each CDR3. A D gene is named only where the DNA matches it firmly. Clone size, where shown, is once, few, many, or a class for clones that have expanded.

J	size	V	D	CDR3	DNA
TRBJ2-7	few	TRBV10-2	.	CASTGGANEQYF	TGCGCCAGCACCGGAGGAGCGAACGAGCAGTACTTC
TRBJ2-1	few	TRBV7-3	.	CASSSFGGYNEQFF	TGTGCCAGCAGCTCGTTTGGCGGGTACAATGAGCAGTTCTTC
TRBJ2-1	many	TRBV29-1	TRBD2	CSVEGRGGSLRGNEQFF	TGCAGCGTTGAAGGGCGGGGGGGCTCCCTAAGGGGCAATGAGCAGTTCTTC
TRBJ2-5	medium-sized	TRBV20-1	.	CSVAGGSGPQETQYF	TGCAGTGTCGCGGGCGGCAGCGGACCCCAAGAGACCCAGTACTTC
TRBJ1-5	.	TRBV2	.	CASATLESGGNQPQHF	TGTGCCAGCGCCACCCTTGAGTCCGGGGGGAATCAGCCCCAGCATTTT
TRBJ2-7	.	TRBV5-1	.	CASSLQSSYEQYF	TGCGCCAGCAGCTTGCAGAGCTCCTACGAGCAGTACTTC
TRBJ1-6	many	TRBV12-3/TRBV12-4	.	CASSWEGGNLNSPLHF	TGTGCCAGCAGTTGGGAAGGAGGCAACCTTAATTCACCCCTCCACTTT
TRBJ2-1	many	TRBV27	.	CASSSRSYNEQFF	TGTGCCAGCAGTTCCCGCTCCTACAATGAGCAGTTCTTC
TRBJ1-2	few	TRBV13	.	CASSLLNYGYTF	TGTGCCAGCAGCTTACTAAACTATGGCTACACCTTC
TRBJ2-2	many	TRBV5-6	.	CASSLLGENTGELFF	TGTGCCAGCAGCTTATTAGGGGAGAACACCGGGGAGCTGTTTTTT
TRBJ2-4	many	TRBV4-1	TRBD1	CASSQKDSPQGYIQYF	TGCGCCAGCAGCCAAAAAGACAGCCCACAGGGGTACATTCAGTACTTC
TRBJ1-4	many	TRBV30	.	CAWSVGKKLFF	TGTGCCTGGAGTGTAGGGAAAAAACTGTTTTTT
TRBJ1-1	few	TRBV28	TRBD1	CASSPWDRDTEAFF	TGTGCCAGCAGCCCCTGGGACAGGGACACTGAAGCTTTCTTT
TRBJ2-6	many	TRBV19	.	CASSIGSHLSGANVLTF	TGTGCCAGTAGTATAGGTTCACACCTCTCTGGGGCCAACGTCCTGACTTTC
TRBJ2-2	few	TRBV10-1	.	CASSDRPYSGELFF	TGCGCCAGCAGTGACAGACCCTACTCCGGGGAGCTGTTTTTT
TRBJ1-3	few	TRBV2	.	CASTAGVGNTIYF	TGTGCCAGCACGGCAGGAGTTGGTAACACCATATATTTT
TRBJ2-5	.	TRBV4-1	TRBD2	CASNQLAGQETQYF	TGCGCCAGCAACCAACTAGCGGGGCAAGAGACCCAGTACTTC
TRBJ1-2	many	TRBV12-3/TRBV12-4	.	CASSLEGRDGYTF	TGTGCCAGCAGTTTAGAGGGGCGCGACGGCTACACCTTC
TRBJ2-2	.	TRBV3-1	.	CASSQIEGSTGELFF	TGTGCCAGCAGCCAAATCGAGGGGTCGACCGGGGAGCTGTTTTTT
TRBJ2-1	many	TRBV7-9	.	CASSHPSDGTSYNEQFF	TGTGCCAGCAGCCATCCGTCGGACGGAACCTCCTACAATGAGCAGTTCTTC
TRBJ1-1	many	TRBV6-6	.	CASSIGQREAFF	TGTGCCAGCAGTATTGGACAGAGAGAAGCTTTCTTT
TRBJ2-3	few	TRBV7-3	TRBD1	CASSTGTGGTDTQYF	TGTGCCAGCAGCACTGGGACAGGGGGCACAGATACGCAGTATTTT
TRBJ2-1	few	TRBV20-1	TRBD2	CSARGGGGVNEQFF	TGCAGTGCTAGAGGTGGCGGGGGGGTAAATGAGCAGTTCTTC
TRBJ2-1	.	TRBV11-2	.	CASSLDGYEQFF	TGTGCCAGCAGCTTAGATGGGTATGAGCAGTTCTTC
TRBJ2-2	many	TRBV5-1	.	CASKRNLGTGELFF	TGCGCCAGCAAAAGGAACTTAGGCACCGGGGAGCTGTTTTTT
TRBJ2-3	many	TRBV6-1	.	CASSGRLGADTQYF	TGTGCCAGCAGTGGGAGACTCGGGGCAGATACGCAGTATTTT
TRBJ2-7	few	TRBV30	.	CAWNLQSSYEQYF	TGTGCCTGGAACCTACAAAGCTCCTACGAGCAGTACTTC
TRBJ2-4	many	TRBV4-2	TRBD2	CASSKERGEAKNIQYF	TGTGCCAGCAGCAAGGAGCGGGGGGAAGCCAAAAACATTCAGTACTTC